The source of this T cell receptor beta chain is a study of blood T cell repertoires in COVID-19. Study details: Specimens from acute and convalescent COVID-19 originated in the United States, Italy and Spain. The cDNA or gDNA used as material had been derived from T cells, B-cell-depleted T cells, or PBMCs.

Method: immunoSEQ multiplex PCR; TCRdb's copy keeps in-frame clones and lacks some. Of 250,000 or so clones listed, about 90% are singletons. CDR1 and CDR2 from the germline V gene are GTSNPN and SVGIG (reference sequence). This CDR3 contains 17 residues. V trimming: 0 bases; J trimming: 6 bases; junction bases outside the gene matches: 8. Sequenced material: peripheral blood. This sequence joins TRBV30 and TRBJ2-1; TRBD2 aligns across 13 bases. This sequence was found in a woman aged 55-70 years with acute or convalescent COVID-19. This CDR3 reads CAWSVPLTSGRGNEQFF. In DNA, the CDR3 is TGTGCCTGGAGTGTACCCCTTACTAGCGGGAGGGGCAATGAGCAGTTCTTC.